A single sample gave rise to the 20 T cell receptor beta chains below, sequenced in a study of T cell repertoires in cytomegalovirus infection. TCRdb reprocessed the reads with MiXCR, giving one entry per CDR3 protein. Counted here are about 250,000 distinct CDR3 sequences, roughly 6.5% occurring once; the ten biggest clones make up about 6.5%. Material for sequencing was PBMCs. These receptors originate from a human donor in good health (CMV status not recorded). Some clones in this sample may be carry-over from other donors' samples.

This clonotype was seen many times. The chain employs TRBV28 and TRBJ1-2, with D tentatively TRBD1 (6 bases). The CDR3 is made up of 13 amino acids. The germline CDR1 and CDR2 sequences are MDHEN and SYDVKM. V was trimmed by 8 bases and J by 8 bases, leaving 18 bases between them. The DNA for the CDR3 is TGTGCCAGCGGACCGCTACGACAGGTCGGCTACACCTTC. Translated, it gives CASGPLRQVGYTF.

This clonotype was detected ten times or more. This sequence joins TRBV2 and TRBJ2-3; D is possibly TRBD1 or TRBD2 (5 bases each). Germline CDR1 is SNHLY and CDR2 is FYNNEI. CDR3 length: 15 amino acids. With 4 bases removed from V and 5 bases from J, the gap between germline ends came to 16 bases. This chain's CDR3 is CASSVAGARGDTQYF. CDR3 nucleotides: TGTGCCAGCAGTGTTGCGGGCGCAAGGGGAGATACGCAGTATTTT.

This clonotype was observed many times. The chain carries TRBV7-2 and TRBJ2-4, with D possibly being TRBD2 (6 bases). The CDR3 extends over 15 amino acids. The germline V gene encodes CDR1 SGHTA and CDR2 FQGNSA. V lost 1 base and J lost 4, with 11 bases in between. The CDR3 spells CASSLDGGVKNIQYF. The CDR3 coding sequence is TGTGCCAGCAGCTTAGATGGCGGGGTTAAAAACATTCAGTACTTC.

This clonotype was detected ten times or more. CDR3 coding DNA: TGTGCCAGCAGCCTGGGACTAGCGGGGCGGCCTTCCTACGAGCAGTACTTC. This sequence encodes CASSLGLAGRPSYEQYF. The rearrangement links TRBV6-2 or TRBV6-3 to TRBJ2-7; the match to TRBD2 covers 13 bases. Germline loops: CDR1 MNHEY, CDR2 SVGEGT. This CDR3 is 17 amino acids long. The V and J ends lost 6 bases and 1 base, in that order; junction bases with no gene match: 9.

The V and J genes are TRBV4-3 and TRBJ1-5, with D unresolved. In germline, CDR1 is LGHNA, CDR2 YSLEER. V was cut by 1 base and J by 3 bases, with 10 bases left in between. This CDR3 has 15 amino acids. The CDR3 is CASSQGRAHNQPQHF. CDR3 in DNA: TGCGCCAGCAGCCAAGGTCGGGCACACAATCAGCCCCAGCATTTT.

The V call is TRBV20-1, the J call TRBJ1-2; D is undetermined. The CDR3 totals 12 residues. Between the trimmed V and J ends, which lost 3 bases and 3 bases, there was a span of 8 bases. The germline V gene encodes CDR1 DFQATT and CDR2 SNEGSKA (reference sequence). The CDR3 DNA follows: TGCAGTGCTAGTGGCACGGACTATGGCTACACCTTC. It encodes CSASGTDYGYTF.

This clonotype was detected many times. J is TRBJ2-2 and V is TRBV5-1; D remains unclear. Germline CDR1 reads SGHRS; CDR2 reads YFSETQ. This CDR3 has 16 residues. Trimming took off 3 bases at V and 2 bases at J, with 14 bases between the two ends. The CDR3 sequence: CASSSAINRNTGELFF. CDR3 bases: TGCGCCAGCAGCTCAGCGATCAACAGAAACACCGGGGAGCTGTTTTTT.

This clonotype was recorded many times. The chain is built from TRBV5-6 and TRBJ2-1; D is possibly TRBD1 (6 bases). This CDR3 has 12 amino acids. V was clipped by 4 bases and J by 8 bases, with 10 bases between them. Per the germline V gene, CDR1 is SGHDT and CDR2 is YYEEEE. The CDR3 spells CASSPQGHEQFF. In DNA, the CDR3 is TGTGCCAGCAGCCCCCAGGGGCATGAGCAGTTCTTC. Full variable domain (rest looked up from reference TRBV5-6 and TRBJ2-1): DAGVTQSPTHLIKTRGQQVTLRCSPKSGHDTVSWYQQALGQGPQFIFQYYEEEERQRGNFPDRFSGHQFPNYSSELNVNALLLGDSALYLCASSPQGHEQFFGPGTRLTVL.

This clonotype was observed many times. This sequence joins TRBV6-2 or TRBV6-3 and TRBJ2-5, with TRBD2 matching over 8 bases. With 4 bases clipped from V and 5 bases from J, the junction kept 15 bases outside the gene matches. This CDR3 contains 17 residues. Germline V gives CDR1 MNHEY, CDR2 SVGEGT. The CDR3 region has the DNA TGTGCCAGCAGTTGGAGCGGGGGTGAGAGGAGTCGGGAGACCCAGTACTTC. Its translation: CASSWSGGERSRETQYF.

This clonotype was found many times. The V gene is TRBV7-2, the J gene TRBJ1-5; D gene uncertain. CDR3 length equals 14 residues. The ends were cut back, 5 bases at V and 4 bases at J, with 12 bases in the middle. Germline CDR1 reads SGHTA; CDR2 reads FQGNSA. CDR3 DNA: TGTGCCAGCAGCGAGAGGGAAAGGAATCAGCCCCAGCATTTT. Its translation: CASSERERNQPQHF.

Written as DNA, the CDR3 is TGTGCCAGCAGCGCTGGAAGGGGGCCCCAGCATTTT. This gives the protein CASSAGRGPQHF. The rearrangement joins TRBV5-6 to TRBJ1-5, with a possible D match to TRBD1 (5 bases). Trimming took 4 bases from V and 9 from J, leaving 11 bases between them. The CDR3 covers 12 residues. Germline V CDR1 and CDR2: SGHDT, YYEEEE.

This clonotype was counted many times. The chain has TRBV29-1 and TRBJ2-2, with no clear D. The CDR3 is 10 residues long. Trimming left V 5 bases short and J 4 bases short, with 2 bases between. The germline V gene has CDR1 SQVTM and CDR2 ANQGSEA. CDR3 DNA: TGCAGCGTTTTCACCGGGGAGCTGTTTTTT. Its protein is CSVFTGELFF.

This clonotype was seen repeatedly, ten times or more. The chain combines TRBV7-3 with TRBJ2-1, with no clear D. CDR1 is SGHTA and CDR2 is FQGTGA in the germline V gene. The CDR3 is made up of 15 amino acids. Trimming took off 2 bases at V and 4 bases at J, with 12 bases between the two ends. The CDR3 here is CASSLALVGYNEQFF. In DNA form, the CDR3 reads TGTGCCAGCAGCTTAGCCCTGGTGGGGTACAATGAGCAGTTCTTC.

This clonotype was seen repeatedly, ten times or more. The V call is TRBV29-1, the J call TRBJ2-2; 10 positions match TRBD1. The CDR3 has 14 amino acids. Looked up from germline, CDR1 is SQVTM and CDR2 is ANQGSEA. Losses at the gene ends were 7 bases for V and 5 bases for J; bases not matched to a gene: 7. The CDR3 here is CSAWDRGSTGELFF. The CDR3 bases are TGCAGCGCTTGGGACAGGGGATCTACCGGGGAGCTGTTTTTT.

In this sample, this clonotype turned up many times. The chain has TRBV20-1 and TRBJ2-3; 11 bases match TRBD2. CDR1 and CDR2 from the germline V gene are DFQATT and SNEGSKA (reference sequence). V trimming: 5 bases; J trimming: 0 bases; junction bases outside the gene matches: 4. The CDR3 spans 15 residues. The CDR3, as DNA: TGCAGTGCTGGAGCTAGCGGGGGGAGCACAGATACGCAGTATTTT. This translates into CSAGASGGSTDTQYF.

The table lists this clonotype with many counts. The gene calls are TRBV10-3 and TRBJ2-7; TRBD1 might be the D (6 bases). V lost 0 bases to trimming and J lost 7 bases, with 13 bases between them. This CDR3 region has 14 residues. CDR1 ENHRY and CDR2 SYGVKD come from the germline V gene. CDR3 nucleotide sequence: TGTGCCATCAGTGAGTCCGAGGGGGTTGAGGAGCAGTACTTC. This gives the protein CAISESEGVEEQYF.

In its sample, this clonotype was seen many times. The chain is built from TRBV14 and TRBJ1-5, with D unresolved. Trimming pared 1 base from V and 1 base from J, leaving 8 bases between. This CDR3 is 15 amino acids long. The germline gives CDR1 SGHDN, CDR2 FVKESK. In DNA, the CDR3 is TGTGCCAGCAGCCAAGGGAGCAAGAGCAATCAGCCCCAGCATTTT. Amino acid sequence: CASSQGSKSNQPQHF.

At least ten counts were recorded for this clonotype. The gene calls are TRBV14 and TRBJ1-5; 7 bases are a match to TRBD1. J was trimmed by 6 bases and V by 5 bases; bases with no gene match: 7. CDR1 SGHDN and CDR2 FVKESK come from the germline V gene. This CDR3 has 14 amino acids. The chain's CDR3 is CASSATGSAQPQHF. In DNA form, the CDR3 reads TGTGCCAGCAGCGCGACAGGGTCGGCTCAGCCCCAGCATTTT. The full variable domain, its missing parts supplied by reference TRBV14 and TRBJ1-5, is EAGVTQFPSHSVIEKGQTVTLRCDPISGHDNLYWYRRVMGKEIKFLLHFVKESKQDESGMPNNRFLAERTGGTYSTLKVQPAELEDSGVYFCASSATGSAQPQHFGDGTRLSIL.

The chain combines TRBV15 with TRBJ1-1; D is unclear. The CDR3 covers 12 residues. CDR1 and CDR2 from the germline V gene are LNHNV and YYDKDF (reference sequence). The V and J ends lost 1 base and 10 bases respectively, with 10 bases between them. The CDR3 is CATSRARAAAFF. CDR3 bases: TGTGCCACCAGCAGAGCTAGGGCTGCAGCTTTCTTT.

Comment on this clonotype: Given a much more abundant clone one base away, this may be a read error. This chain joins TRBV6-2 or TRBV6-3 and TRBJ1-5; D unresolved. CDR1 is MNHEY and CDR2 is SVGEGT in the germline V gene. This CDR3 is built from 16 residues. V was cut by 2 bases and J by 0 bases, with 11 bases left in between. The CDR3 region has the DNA TGTGCCAGCAGTTACCAGGAGGGTTCTAGCAATCAGCCCCAGCATTTT. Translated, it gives CASSYQEGSSNQPQHF.